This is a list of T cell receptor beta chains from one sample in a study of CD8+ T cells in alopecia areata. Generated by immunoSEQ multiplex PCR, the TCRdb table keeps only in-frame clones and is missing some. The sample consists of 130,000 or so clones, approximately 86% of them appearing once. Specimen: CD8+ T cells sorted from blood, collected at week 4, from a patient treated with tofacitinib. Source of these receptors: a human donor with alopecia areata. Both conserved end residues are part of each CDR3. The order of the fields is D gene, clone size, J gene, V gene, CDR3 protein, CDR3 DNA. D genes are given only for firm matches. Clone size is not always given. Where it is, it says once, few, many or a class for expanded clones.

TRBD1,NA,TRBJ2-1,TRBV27,CASSLFDRGAYNEQFF,TGTGCCAGCAGTTTATTCGACAGGGGGGCCTACAATGAGCAGTTCTTC
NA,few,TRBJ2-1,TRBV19,CASKGSDILTYNEQFF,TGTGCCAGTAAGGGTTCGGACATTTTAACCTACAATGAGCAGTTCTTC
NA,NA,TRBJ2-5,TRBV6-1,CASSEKDTGMLETQYF,TGTGCCAGCAGTGAAAAGGATACAGGGATGTTGGAGACCCAGTACTTC
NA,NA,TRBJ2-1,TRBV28,CASSFRPRGSYNEQFF,TGTGCCAGCAGTTTCAGACCGAGGGGCTCCTACAATGAGCAGTTCTTC
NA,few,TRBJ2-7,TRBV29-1,CSALLPQLGEQYF,TGCAGCGCCCTACTACCACAGCTGGGCGAGCAGTACTTC
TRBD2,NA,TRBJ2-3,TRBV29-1,CSVEREGRDTQYF,TGCAGCGTAGAGCGGGAGGGCCGTGATACGCAGTATTTT
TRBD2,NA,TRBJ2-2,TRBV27,CASSSGSGGGELFF,TGTGCCAGCAGTTCAGGAAGCGGGGGCGGGGAGCTGTTTTTT
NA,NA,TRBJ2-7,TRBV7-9,CASEGDYEQYF,TGTGCCAGCGAAGGGGACTACGAGCAGTACTTC
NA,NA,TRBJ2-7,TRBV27,CASSAYLSPTYEQYF,TGTGCCAGCAGTGCCTATTTATCCCCGACCTACGAGCAGTACTTC
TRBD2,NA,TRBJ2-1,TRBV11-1,CASSRIAGGGYNEQFF,TGTGCCAGCAGCAGAATAGCGGGAGGCGGGTACAATGAGCAGTTCTTC
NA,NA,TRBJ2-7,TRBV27,CASSSTPYEQYF,TGTGCCAGCAGTTCCACTCCCTACGAGCAGTACTTC
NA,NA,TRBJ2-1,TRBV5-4,CASTRPGYNNEQFF,TGTGCCAGCACGAGACCGGGGTACAACAATGAGCAGTTCTTC
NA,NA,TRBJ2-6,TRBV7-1,CASSGAIHEQSRANVLTF,TGTGCCAGCAGCGGGGCTATTCACGAACAAAGTCGGGCCAACGTCCTGACTTTC
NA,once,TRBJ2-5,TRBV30,CAWSVPGLTETQYF,TGTGCCTGGAGTGTACCGGGCCTGACAGAGACCCAGTACTTC
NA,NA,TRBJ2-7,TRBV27,CASSTNRDYEQYF,TGTGCCAGCAGTACGAACAGGGACTACGAGCAGTACTTC
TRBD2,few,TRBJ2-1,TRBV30,CAWSELAEVYNEQFF,TGTGCCTGGAGTGAACTAGCGGAAGTATACAATGAGCAGTTCTTC
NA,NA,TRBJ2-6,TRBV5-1,CASKISSGANVLTF,TGCGCCAGCAAGATTTCCTCTGGGGCCAACGTCCTGACTTTC